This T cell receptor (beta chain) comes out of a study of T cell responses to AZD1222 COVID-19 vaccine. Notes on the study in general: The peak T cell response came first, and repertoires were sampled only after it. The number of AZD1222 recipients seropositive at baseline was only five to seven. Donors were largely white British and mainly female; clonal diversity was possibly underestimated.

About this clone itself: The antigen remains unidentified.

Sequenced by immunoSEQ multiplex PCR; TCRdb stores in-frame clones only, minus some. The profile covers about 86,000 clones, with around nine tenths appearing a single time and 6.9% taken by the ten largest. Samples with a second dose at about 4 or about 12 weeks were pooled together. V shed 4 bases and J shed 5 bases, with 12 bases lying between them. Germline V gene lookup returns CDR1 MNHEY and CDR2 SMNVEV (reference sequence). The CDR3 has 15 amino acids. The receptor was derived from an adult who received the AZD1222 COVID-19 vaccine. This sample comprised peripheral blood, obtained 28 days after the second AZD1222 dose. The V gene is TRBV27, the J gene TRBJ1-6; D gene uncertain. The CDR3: CASSSWGRDNSPLHF. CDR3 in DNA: TGTGCCAGCAGTTCTTGGGGAAGAGATAATTCACCCCTCCACTTT.